Each of the 15 T cell receptor beta chains below was sequenced from the same sample in a study of T-cell reconstitution after alpha-beta-depleted transplantation in children. This sample's TCRbeta library carried unique molecular identifier barcodes. TCRdb processed the PCR reads anew with MiXCR; each CDR3 protein has one entry. The profile covers about 400,000 distinct CDR3 sequences, with 15% to 20% appearing a single time and 25% to 30% taken by the ten largest. The sequencing here drew on PBMCs, mostly from graft donor cells, taken 360 days after TCRalphabeta/CD19-depleted stem cell transplant. The receptors shown here come from a boy under two years old who had a stem cell transplant for Wiskott-Aldrich syndrome, so the T cells may come from the graft donor.

V is TRBV7-2 and J is TRBJ2-5, with D unclear. The V end lost 3 bases, the J end lost 1 base, and 12 bases lay between the germline ends. Germline V gives CDR1 SGHTA, CDR2 FQGNSA. The CDR3 has 15 amino acids. In DNA form, the CDR3 reads TGTGCCAGCAGCTTCTCCCCGACCCTCCAAGAGACCCAGTACTTC. Translating gives CASSFSPTLQETQYF.

The chain uses TRBV27 and TRBJ2-1; possible D gene TRBD2, 6 bases. The CDR3 is 15 residues long. V dropped 5 bases and J dropped 4 bases, with 15 bases sitting between them. Germline values: CDR1 MNHEY, CDR2 SMNVEV (reference sequence). For the CDR3, the DNA is TGTGCCAGCAGTCCCGGGACTGCGCCGTACAATGAGCAGTTCTTC. Its protein is CASSPGTAPYNEQFF.

This clonotype was detected only a few times. The J gene is TRBJ2-7, the V gene TRBV28; D not resolved. Germline-derived CDR1 and CDR2 are MDHEN and SYDVKM. The ends were cut back, 5 bases at V and 2 bases at J, with 16 bases in the middle. This CDR3 spans 15 amino acids. The CDR3, as DNA: TGTGCCAGCAGTGACGGCCGAGCTAGGACCTACGAGCAGTACTTC. Amino acid sequence: CASSDGRARTYEQYF.

The chain has TRBV24-1 and TRBJ2-5, with D possibly TRBD2 on 6 matching bases. V was trimmed by 3 bases and J by 1 base, leaving 17 bases between them. Germline V gene lookup returns CDR1 KGHDR and CDR2 SFDVKD. The CDR3 runs 17 residues. Here the CDR3 reads CATSDPRGSTLQETQYF. Written as DNA, the CDR3 is TGTGCCACCAGTGATCCACGGGGGAGCACCCTCCAAGAGACCCAGTACTTC.

The DNA for the CDR3 is TGCAGTGCTAGAGATTCGGCCACAGGGACAGATACGCAGTATTTT. Its translation is CSARDSATGTDTQYF. The chain combines TRBV20-1 with TRBJ2-3, with D possibly TRBD1 on 6 matching bases. Trimming removed 0 bases from V and 3 bases from J, with 13 bases in between. The CDR3 is 15 residues long. Germline assignment: CDR1 DFQATT and CDR2 SNEGSKA (reference sequence).

This clonotype was seen only a few times. The CDR3 is CASSQEVSGRGYEQFF. In nucleotides, the CDR3 is TGCGCCAGCAGCCAAGAAGTGAGCGGGAGAGGCTATGAGCAGTTCTTC. This chain uses TRBV4-3 with TRBJ2-1; 8 nucleotides line up with TRBD2. There are 16 residues in the CDR3. Germline trimming cut 0 bases from V and 8 bases from J; bases unmatched to any gene: 9. Germline CDR1 reads LGHNA; CDR2 reads YSLEER.

This clonotype was detected only a few times. The chain couples TRBV20-1 to TRBJ2-7; 9 positions match TRBD1. Trimming took 1 base from V and 0 from J; bases not matched to a gene: 4. The CDR3 spans 15 residues. The germline V gene encodes CDR1 DFQATT and CDR2 SNEGSKA (reference sequence). The DNA for the CDR3 is TGCAGTGCTAGAGCTGGACAGGGGAGCTCCTACGAGCAGTACTTC. The encoded protein is CSARAGQGSSYEQYF.

This clonotype was seen more than once but under ten times. The V gene is TRBV4-3, the J gene TRBJ1-1, with 7 bases identical to TRBD1. Germline CDR1 LGHNA, CDR2 YSLEER. V dropped 4 bases and J dropped 4; count of bases not matched to a gene: 9. CDR3 length: 15 amino acids. This chain's CDR3 is CASSPRYRGSTEAFF. As DNA, the CDR3 is TGCGCCAGCAGCCCACGGTACAGGGGAAGCACTGAAGCTTTCTTT.

The genes are TRBV10-3 and TRBJ2-5; weak D call: TRBD1 (5 bases). The CDR3 has 14 residues. Germline CDR1 and CDR2: ENHRY and SYGVKD. V gave up 0 bases and J gave up 1 base, with 6 bases separating them. CDR3 sequence reads: CAISESQGQETQYF. CDR3 nucleotide sequence: TGTGCCATCAGTGAGTCCCAGGGCCAAGAGACCCAGTACTTC.

The genes are TRBV29-1 and TRBJ2-6, with 8 bases identical to TRBD1. The ends lost 4 bases at V and 3 bases at J; junction bases unmatched: 2. The CDR3 sequence is 14 residues long. Per the germline V gene, CDR1 is SQVTM and CDR2 is ANQGSEA. CDR3 coding DNA: TGCAGCGTTGTGGACAGGGTTGGGGCCAACGTCCTGACTTTC. Protein sequence: CSVVDRVGANVLTF. Full variable domain (remainder filled in from reference TRBV29-1 and TRBJ2-6): SAVISQKPSRDICQRGTSLTIQCQVDSQVTMMFWYRQQPGQSLTLIATANQGSEATYESGFVIDKFPISRPNLTFSTLTVSNMSPEDSSIYLCSVVDRVGANVLTFGAGSRLTVL.

This clonotype was observed a single time. The chain uses TRBV2 and TRBJ2-1, with a weak D call TRBD1 (6 bases). Germline V gives CDR1 SNHLY, CDR2 FYNNEI. The CDR3 consists of 16 residues. CDR3 sequence reads: CTFSLGGAYSYNEQFF. In DNA, the CDR3 is TGTACCTTCAGTTTAGGGGGAGCGTACTCCTACAATGAGCAGTTCTTC.

The rearrangement joins TRBV11-1 to TRBJ2-5; 7 bases are a match to TRBD2. Trimming removed 2 bases from V and 3 bases from J; junction bases left unmatched: 3. The CDR3 has 14 residues. CDR1 and CDR2 from the germline V gene are SGHAT and FQDESV (reference sequence). CDR3 sequence: CASSLYRGEETQYF. CDR3 DNA: TGTGCCAGCAGCTTATATCGGGGGGAAGAGACCCAGTACTTC. The variable domain in full, completed from reference TRBV11-1 and TRBJ2-5, reads EAEVAQSPRYKITEKSQAVAFWCDPISGHATLYWYRQILGQGPELLVQFQDESVVDDSQLPKDRFSAERLKGVDSTLKIQPAELGDSAMYLCASSLYRGEETQYFGPGTRLLVL.

The rearrangement uses TRBV5-5 and TRBJ2-1; D is undetermined. The ends were cut back, 3 bases at V and 9 bases at J, with 10 bases in the middle. The CDR3 extends over 12 amino acids. Germline loops: CDR1 SGHKS, CDR2 YYEKEE (reference sequence). Written as DNA, the CDR3 is TGTGCCAGCAGCTACATATGGGGTGAGCAGTTCTTC. Protein product: CASSYIWGEQFF.

This clonotype was observed many times. The chain is built from TRBV15 and TRBJ2-5; no firm D call. V shed 0 bases and J shed 2 bases, with 10 bases lying between them. This CDR3 has 15 amino acids. Germline lookup yields CDR1 LNHNV and CDR2 YYDKDF (reference sequence). The CDR3 bases are TGTGCCACCAGCAGAGATTTAAGTCCGCAAGAGACCCAGTACTTC. This sequence encodes CATSRDLSPQETQYF.

The chain employs TRBV24-1 and TRBJ1-5; D is uncertain. Trimming left V 6 bases short and J 4 bases short, with 9 bases between. The CDR3 is 13 residues long. Germline V gene data show CDR1 as KGHDR and CDR2 as SFDVKD. CDR3 amino acids: CATSSGLNQPQHF. CDR3 sequence (DNA): TGTGCCACCAGTTCGGGCCTAAATCAGCCCCAGCATTTT.